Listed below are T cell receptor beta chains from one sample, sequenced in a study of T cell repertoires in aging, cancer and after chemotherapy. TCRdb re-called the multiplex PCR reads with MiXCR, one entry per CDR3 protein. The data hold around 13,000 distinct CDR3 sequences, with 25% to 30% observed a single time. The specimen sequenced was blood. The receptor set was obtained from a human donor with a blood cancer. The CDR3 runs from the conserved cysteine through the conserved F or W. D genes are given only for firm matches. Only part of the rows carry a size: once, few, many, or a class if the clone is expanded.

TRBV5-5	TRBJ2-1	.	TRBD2	TGTGCCAGCAGCTCCCCCTTAGCGGGAAATGAGCAGTTCTTC	CASSSPLAGNEQFF
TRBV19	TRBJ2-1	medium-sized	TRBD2	TGTGCCAGTAGTATAGAAGGACTAGCGGGAGATGATGAGCAGTTCTTC	CASSIEGLAGDDEQFF
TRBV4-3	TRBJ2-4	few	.	TGTGCCAGCAGCCAAGCGGAGGGCCGCGATAACATTCAGTACTTC	CASSQAEGRDNIQYF
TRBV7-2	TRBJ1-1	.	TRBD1	TGTGCCAGCAGCTTAGGACCCGGGACAGGGACTGAAGCTTTCTTT	CASSLGPGTGTEAFF
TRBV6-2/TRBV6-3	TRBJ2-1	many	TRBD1	TGTGCCAGCGGGGGACAGGGTCTCTACAATGAGCAGTTCTTC	CASGGQGLYNEQFF
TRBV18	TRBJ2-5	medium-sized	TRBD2	TGTGCCAGCTCACCATCGCGGGAGGAGACCCAGTACTTC	CASSPSREETQYF
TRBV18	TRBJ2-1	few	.	TGTGCCAGCTCACCGGCCGACTGGGTCGGGGGTGAGCAGTTCTTC	CASSPADWVGGEQFF
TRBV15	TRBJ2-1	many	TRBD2	TGTGCCACCACGTGGGGAGCGGGGGGCTACAATGAGCAGTTCTTC	CATTWGAGGYNEQFF
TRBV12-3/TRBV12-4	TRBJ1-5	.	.	TGTGCCAGCAGTACAGGGTTCTCGGGCAATCAGCCCCAGCATTTT	CASSTGFSGNQPQHF
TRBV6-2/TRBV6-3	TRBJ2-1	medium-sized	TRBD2	TGTGCCAGCAGTTACCTGCTTGGCGCGGGAGGGGAGAATGAGCAGTTCTTC	CASSYLLGAGGENEQFF
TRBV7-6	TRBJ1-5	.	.	TGTGCCAGCAGCTTGGGTACTTTGCGGGGGTCCAATCAGCCCCAGCATTTT	CASSLGTLRGSNQPQHF
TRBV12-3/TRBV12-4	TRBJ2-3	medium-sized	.	TGTGCCAGCAGTCCATACACAGATACGCAGTATTTT	CASSPYTDTQYF
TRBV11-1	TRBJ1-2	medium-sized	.	TGTGCCAGCAGCTTCGGTCGTGATGGCTACACCTTC	CASSFGRDGYTF
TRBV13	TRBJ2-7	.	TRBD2	TGTGCCAGCCTCCTAGCGGGAGTGGCCGAGCAGTACTTC	CASLLAGVAEQYF
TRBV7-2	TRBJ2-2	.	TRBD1	TGTGCCAGCAGCAAGACAGGGGCACGGACCGGGGAGCTGTTTTTT	CASSKTGARTGELFF
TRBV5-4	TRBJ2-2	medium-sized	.	TGTGCCAGCAGCTTGGCCCTGGGTGTCAACACCGGGGAGCTGTTTTTT	CASSLALGVNTGELFF
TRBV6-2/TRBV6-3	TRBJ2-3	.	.	TGTGCCAGCAGCCCCGTAGGTCTCCCGTCTACAAGCACAGATACGCAGTATTTT	CASSPVGLPSTSTDTQYF
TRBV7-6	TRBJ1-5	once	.	TGTGCCAGCAGCTTAAACGGTGATCAGCCCCAGCATTTT	CASSLNGDQPQHF
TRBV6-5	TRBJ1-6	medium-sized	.	TGTGCCAGCAGTTACGGGGGCGGCAAAACCCCCCTCCACTTT	CASSYGGGKTPLHF
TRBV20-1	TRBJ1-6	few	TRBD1	TGCAGTGCCGCCCTGGACAGGATTAATTCACCCCTCCACTTT	CSAALDRINSPLHF
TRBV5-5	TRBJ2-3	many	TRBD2	TGTGCCAGCAGCCTCGCGGCTAGCGGGTCTAGCACAGATACGCAGTATTTT	CASSLAASGSSTDTQYF
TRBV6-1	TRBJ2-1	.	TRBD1	TGTGCCAGCAGCTCCGGGTCAGGGGGCCACAATGAGCAGTTCTTC	CASSSGSGGHNEQFF
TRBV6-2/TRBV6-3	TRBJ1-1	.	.	TGTGCCAGCAGTGACGGACGGGGCACTGAAGCTTTCTTT	CASSDGRGTEAFF
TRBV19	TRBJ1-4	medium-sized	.	TGTGCCAGCAAGACTTGGCAGGGGAGCGAAAAACTGTTTTTT	CASKTWQGSEKLFF
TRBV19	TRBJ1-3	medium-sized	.	TGTGCCAGTAGTATCCGGGCAGGGACTGGAAACACCATATATTTT	CASSIRAGTGNTIYF
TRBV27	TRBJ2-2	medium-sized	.	TGTGCCAGCAGTATAACAGGGATCACCGGGGAGCTGTTTTTT	CASSITGITGELFF
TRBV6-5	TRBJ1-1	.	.	TGTGCCAGCAGTTACTCTTTTGGGGGCACGAACACTGAAGCTTTCTTT	CASSYSFGGTNTEAFF
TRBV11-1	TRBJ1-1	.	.	TGTGCCAGCAGCTTAGTTGGCTTATCGGCCGAAGCTTTCTTT	CASSLVGLSAEAFF
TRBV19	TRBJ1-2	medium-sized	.	TGTGCCAGTAGTATAGATCTCGAGTCTGGGCCTTTTAACTATGGCTACACCTTC	CASSIDLESGPFNYGYTF
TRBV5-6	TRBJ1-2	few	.	TGTGCCAGCAGCTTGGGACAGGATTATGGCTACACCTTC	CASSLGQDYGYTF
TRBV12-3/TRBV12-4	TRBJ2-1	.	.	TGTGCCAGCAGGGTCTCGGGGTACAATGAGCAGTTCTTC	CASRVSGYNEQFF
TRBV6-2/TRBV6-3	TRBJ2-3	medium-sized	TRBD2	TGTGCCAGCAGTTACGGACTAGATCCAGATACGCAGTATTTT	CASSYGLDPDTQYF
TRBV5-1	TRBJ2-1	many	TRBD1	TGCGCCAGCAGCTCCCGGGACAGGGTGAATGAGCAGTTCTTC	CASSSRDRVNEQFF
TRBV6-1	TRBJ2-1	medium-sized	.	TGTGCCAGCACCAAGGGGAGGAGCGATGAGCAGTTCTTC	CASTKGRSDEQFF
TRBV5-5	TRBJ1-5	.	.	TGTGCCAGCAGCCTGGGCAGGGAAGACTTTCAGCCCCAGCATTTT	CASSLGREDFQPQHF
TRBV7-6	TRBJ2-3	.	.	TGTGCCAGCAGCTTAAAGACAGGACGCACAGATACGCAGTATTTT	CASSLKTGRTDTQYF
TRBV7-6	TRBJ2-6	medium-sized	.	TGTGCCAGCAGCTTAAGGCGCTCTGGGGCCAACGTCCTGACTTTC	CASSLRRSGANVLTF
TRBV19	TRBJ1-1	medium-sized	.	TGTGCCAGTAGCGCGAGCGTGAACACTGAAGCTTTCTTT	CASSASVNTEAFF
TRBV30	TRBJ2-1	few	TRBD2	TGTGCCTGGGTTGTAGCGGGAGCACGGGTGAATGAGCAGTTCTTC	CAWVVAGARVNEQFF
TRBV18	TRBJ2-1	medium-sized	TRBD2	TGTGCCAGCTCACCACCACTAGCGGGGGGGACCTACAATGAGCAGTTCTTC	CASSPPLAGGTYNEQFF